Following are 12 T cell receptor beta chains from one sample sequenced in a study of blood T cell repertoires in COVID-19. Profiled with immunoSEQ multiplex PCR; TCRdb holds only in-frame clones, not every one. The sample yields about 55,000 clones, less than 90% seen once. Sequencing was performed on peripheral blood. Receptors were obtained from a human donor with active COVID-19. The donor label of this sample is uncertain.

There are a few counts of this clone. The chain combines TRBV19 with TRBJ1-3; possible D gene TRBD1, 5 bases. Per germline, CDR1 LNHDA and CDR2 SQIVND (reference sequence). Trimming pared 3 bases from V and 0 bases from J, leaving 9 bases between. This CDR3 contains 15 residues. This CDR3 is CASSIDSYSGNTIYF. The CDR3, as DNA: TGTGCCAGTAGTATTGACAGTTACTCTGGAAACACCATATATTTT.

The chain couples TRBV6-5 to TRBJ2-2, with D possibly TRBD1 on 5 matching bases. Looked up from germline, CDR1 is MNHEY and CDR2 is SVGAGI. The CDR3 is 14 amino acids. V lost 2 bases to trimming and J lost 6 bases, with 10 bases between them. The CDR3 DNA follows: TGTGCCAGCAGTTACGGCAGGGTTTCCGGGGAGCTGTTTTTT. Translated, it gives CASSYGRVSGELFF.

V gene TRBV19 combines with J gene TRBJ1-1; 8 bases fit TRBD1. Trimming cost V 1 base and J 2 bases; bases outside gene matches: 3. The germline V gene has CDR1 LNHDA and CDR2 SQIVND (reference sequence). The CDR3 runs 15 residues. The CDR3 coding sequence is TGTGCCAGTAGTATAGCTTCAGGGGGCAACACTGAAGCTTTCTTT. This sequence encodes CASSIASGGNTEAFF.

V and J are TRBV4-1 and TRBJ2-7, with 11 bases lining up with TRBD2. V lost 2 bases to trimming and J lost 4 bases; unmatched junction nucleotides: 4. CDR1 is MGHRA, CDR2 YSYEKL, per germline. The CDR3 covers 15 residues. The CDR3 nucleotides read TGCGCCAGCAGCCAACCGGGACTAGCGGATTACGAGCAGTACTTC. It specifies CASSQPGLADYEQYF.

The rearrangement links TRBV18 to TRBJ2-1; D gene uncertain. The CDR3 length is 14 residues. The V and J ends lost 3 bases and 6 bases respectively, with 12 bases between them. From germline, CDR1 is KGHSH and CDR2 LQKENI. The CDR3 DNA reads TGTGCCAGCTCACCCCCGAGGCCCAGCAATGAGCAGTTCTTC. This codes for CASSPPRPSNEQFF.

This chain uses TRBV11-2 with TRBJ1-1, with 8 bases identical to TRBD1. The trim removed 10 bases at V and 6 bases at J, leaving 10 bases unmatched. This CDR3 has 13 residues. Germline V gives CDR1 SGHAT, CDR2 FQNNGV. Here the CDR3 reads CATKPGTGSEAFF. Here the CDR3 DNA reads TGTGCCACCAAACCCGGGACAGGATCTGAAGCTTTCTTT.

The V call is TRBV6-5, the J call TRBJ2-7; TRBD1 is a possible D gene (6 bases). The length of the CDR3 is 13 residues. The V and J ends lost 0 bases and 6 bases respectively, with 9 bases between them. Germline CDR1 is MNHEY and CDR2 is SVGAGI. The CDR3 coding sequence is TGTGCCAGCAGTTACTCGTTGACAGGCGAGCAGTACTTC. Residues: CASSYSLTGEQYF.

The J gene is TRBJ2-7, the V gene TRBV7-9, with D maybe TRBD1 (6 bases). This CDR3 has 14 residues. The germline V gene encodes CDR1 SEHNR and CDR2 FQNEAQ (reference sequence). Trimming removed 6 bases at V and 4 bases at J, with 16 bases between. The CDR3 protein is CASSWTGHTYEQYF. For the CDR3, the DNA is TGTGCCAGCAGTTGGACGGGACACACATACGAGCAGTACTTC.

The rearrangement uses TRBV7-3 and TRBJ2-2; 7 bases match TRBD1. V lost 5 bases to trimming and J lost 0 bases; unmatched junction nucleotides: 6. CDR3 size: 16 residues. Looked up from germline, CDR1 is SGHTA and CDR2 is FQGTGA. The CDR3 loop reads CASSATGTANTGELFF. The DNA for the CDR3 is TGTGCCAGCAGCGCTACCGGGACAGCGAACACCGGGGAGCTGTTTTTT.

The J gene is TRBJ2-1, the V gene TRBV7-2; the D gene is possibly TRBD1 (5 bases). CDR3 length: 15 amino acids. CDR1 is SGHTA and CDR2 is FQGNSA in the germline V gene. Trimming shortened V by 1 base and J by 2 bases, and 9 bases separated the two germline ends. The CDR3 DNA reads TGTGCCAGCAGCTTAGAGGGGTACACCTACAATGAGCAGTTCTTC. This translates into CASSLEGYTYNEQFF.

The rearrangement links TRBV29-1 to TRBJ2-7, with 8 bases fitting TRBD2. The V and J ends lost 6 bases and 3 bases, in that order; junction bases with no gene match: 13. This CDR3 is built from 15 residues. The germline V gene has CDR1 SQVTM and CDR2 ANQGSEA. This CDR3 reads CSVAGGDNTIYEQYF. In DNA form, the CDR3 reads TGCAGCGTGGCCGGGGGGGACAATACCATCTACGAGCAGTACTTC.

The rearrangement links TRBV4-1 to TRBJ2-1, with TRBD1 matching over 9 bases. The CDR3 sequence is 15 residues long. Germline V gene data show CDR1 as MGHRA and CDR2 as YSYEKL. J gave up 5 bases and V 6 bases, and 8 bases lay outside the gene matches. CDR3 in amino acids: CASRSHRGPDNEQFF. The CDR3 DNA reads TGCGCCAGCAGGTCACACAGGGGGCCCGACAATGAGCAGTTCTTC.